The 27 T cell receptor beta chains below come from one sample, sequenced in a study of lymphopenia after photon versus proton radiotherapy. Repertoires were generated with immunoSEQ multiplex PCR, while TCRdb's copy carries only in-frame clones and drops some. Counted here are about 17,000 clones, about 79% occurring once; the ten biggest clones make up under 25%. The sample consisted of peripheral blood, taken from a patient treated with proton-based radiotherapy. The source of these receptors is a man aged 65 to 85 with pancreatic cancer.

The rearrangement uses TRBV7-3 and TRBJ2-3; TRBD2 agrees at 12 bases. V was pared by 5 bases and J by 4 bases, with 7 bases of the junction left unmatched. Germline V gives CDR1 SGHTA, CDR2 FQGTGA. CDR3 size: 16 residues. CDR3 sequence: CASSQTSGRLSDTQYF. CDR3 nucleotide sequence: TGTGCCAGCAGCCAAACTAGCGGGAGGCTATCAGATACGCAGTATTTT.

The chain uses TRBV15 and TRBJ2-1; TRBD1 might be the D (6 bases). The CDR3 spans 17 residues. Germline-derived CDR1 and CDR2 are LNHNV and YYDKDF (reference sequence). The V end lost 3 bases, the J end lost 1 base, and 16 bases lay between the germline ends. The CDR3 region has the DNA TGTGCCACCAGCAGCGACCCCCAGGGGATATCCTACAATGAGCAGTTCTTC. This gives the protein CATSSDPQGISYNEQFF. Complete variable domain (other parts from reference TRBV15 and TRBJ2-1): DAMVIQNPRYQVTQFGKPVTLSCSQTLNHNVMYWYQQKSSQAPKLLFHYYDKDFNNEADTPDNFQSRRPNTSFCFLDIRSPGLGDTAMYLCATSSDPQGISYNEQFFGPGTRLTVL.

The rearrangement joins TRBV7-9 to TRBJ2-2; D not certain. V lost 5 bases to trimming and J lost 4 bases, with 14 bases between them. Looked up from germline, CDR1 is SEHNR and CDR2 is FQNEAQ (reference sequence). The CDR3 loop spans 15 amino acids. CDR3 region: CASSGDRARTGELFF. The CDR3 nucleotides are TGTGCCAGCAGCGGAGACCGCGCCCGCACCGGGGAGCTGTTTTTT.

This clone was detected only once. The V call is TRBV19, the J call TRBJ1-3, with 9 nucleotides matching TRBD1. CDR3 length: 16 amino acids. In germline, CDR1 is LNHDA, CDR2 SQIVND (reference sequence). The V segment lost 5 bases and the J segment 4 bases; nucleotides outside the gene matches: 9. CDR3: CASSRDRVLTGNTIYF. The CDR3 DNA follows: TGTGCCAGTAGTCGGGACAGGGTGTTAACCGGAAACACCATATATTTT. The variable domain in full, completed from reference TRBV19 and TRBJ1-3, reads DGGITQSPKYLFRKEGQNVTLSCEQNLNHDAMYWYRQDPGQGLRLIYYSQIVNDFQKGDIAEGYSVSREKKESFPLTVTSAQKNPTAFYLCASSRDRVLTGNTIYFGEGSWLTVV.

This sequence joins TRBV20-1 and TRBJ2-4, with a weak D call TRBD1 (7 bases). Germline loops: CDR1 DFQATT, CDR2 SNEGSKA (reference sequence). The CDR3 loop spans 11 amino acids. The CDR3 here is CGGGQGDIQYF. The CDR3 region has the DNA TGCGGAGGGGGGCAGGGGGACATTCAGTACTTC.

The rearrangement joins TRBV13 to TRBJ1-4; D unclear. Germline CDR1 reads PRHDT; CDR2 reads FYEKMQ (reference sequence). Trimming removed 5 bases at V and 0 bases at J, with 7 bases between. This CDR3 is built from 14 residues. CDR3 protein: CASSLGATNEKLFF. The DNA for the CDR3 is TGTGCCAGCAGCCTCGGGGCAACTAATGAAAAACTGTTTTTT.

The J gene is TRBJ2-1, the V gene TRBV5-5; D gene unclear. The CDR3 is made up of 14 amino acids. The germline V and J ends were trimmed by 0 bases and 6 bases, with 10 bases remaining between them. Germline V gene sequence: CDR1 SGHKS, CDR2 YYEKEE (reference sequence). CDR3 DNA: TGTGCCAGCAGCTTGGATGAGGTCCCCAATGAGCAGTTCTTC. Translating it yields CASSLDEVPNEQFF.

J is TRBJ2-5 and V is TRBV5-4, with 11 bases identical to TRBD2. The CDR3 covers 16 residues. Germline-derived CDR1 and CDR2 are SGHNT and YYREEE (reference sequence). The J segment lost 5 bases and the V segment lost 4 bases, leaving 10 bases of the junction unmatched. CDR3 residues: CASSQGVAGGQETQYF. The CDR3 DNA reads TGTGCCAGCAGCCAAGGGGTAGCGGGGGGGCAGGAGACCCAGTACTTC.

The CDR3 DNA sequence: TGTGCCAGTAGTAACACCCGGGACAGGGCATCCAGGGATGAAGCTTTCTTT. It is translated as CASSNTRDRASRDEAFF. The rearrangement uses TRBV19 and TRBJ1-1, with 9 bases matching TRBD1. Germline V gene sequence: CDR1 LNHDA, CDR2 SQIVND (reference sequence). The CDR3 covers 17 residues. V shed 4 bases, J shed 7 bases, and the junction held 16 bases outside the gene matches. The entire variable domain, with the rest obtained from reference TRBV19 and TRBJ1-1, is as follows: DGGITQSPKYLFRKEGQNVTLSCEQNLNHDAMYWYRQDPGQGLRLIYYSQIVNDFQKGDIAEGYSVSREKKESFPLTVTSAQKNPTAFYLCASSNTRDRASRDEAFFGQGTRLTVV.

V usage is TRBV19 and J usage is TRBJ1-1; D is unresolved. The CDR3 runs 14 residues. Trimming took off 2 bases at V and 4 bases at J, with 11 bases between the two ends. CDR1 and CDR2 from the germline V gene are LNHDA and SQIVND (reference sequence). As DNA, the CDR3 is TGTGCCAGTAGTATACGGGGTTTCGGCACTGAAGCTTTCTTT. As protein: CASSIRGFGTEAFF.

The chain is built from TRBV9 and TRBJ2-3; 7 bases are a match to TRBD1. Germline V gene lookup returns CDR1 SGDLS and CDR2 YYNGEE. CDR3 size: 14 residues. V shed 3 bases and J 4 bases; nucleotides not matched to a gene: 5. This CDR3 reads CASSGRQGPDTQYF. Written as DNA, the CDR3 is TGTGCCAGCAGCGGTCGACAGGGCCCAGATACGCAGTATTTT.

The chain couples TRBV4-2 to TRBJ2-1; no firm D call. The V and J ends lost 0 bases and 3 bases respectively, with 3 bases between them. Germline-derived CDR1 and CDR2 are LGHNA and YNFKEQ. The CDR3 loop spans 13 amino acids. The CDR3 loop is CASSQERYNEQFF. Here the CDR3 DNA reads TGTGCCAGCAGCCAAGAACGCTACAATGAGCAGTTCTTC.

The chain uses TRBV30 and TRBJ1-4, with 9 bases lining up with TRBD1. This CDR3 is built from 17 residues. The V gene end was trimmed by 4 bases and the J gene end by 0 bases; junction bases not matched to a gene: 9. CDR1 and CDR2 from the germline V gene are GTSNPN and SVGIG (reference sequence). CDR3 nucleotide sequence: TGTGCCTGGATTCCCCGGGACAGGGTATCAACTAATGAAAAACTGTTTTTT. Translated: CAWIPRDRVSTNEKLFF.

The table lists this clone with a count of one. Here the CDR3 DNA reads TGTGCCAGCAGCCGTACAGGGATTGGGCAGCCCCAGCATTTT. This sequence encodes CASSRTGIGQPQHF. J is TRBJ1-5 and V is TRBV19; D may be TRBD1 (6 bases). From germline, CDR1 is LNHDA and CDR2 SQIVND (reference sequence). CDR3 length: 14 residues. V was cut by 9 bases and J by 7 bases, with 19 bases left in between.

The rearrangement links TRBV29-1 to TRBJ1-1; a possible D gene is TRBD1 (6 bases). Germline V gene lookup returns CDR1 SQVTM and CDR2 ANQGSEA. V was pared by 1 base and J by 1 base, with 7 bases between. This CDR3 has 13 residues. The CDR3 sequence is CSVEAGENTEAFF. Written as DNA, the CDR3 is TGCAGCGTTGAAGCAGGGGAGAACACTGAAGCTTTCTTT.

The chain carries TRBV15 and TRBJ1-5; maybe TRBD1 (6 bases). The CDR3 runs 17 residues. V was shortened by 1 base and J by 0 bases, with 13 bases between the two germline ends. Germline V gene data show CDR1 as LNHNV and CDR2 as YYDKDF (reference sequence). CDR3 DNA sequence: TGTGCCACCAGCAGAGGCACAGGGACATATAGCAATCAGCCCCAGCATTTT. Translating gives CATSRGTGTYSNQPQHF. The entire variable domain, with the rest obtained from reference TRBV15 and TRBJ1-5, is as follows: DAMVIQNPRYQVTQFGKPVTLSCSQTLNHNVMYWYQQKSSQAPKLLFHYYDKDFNNEADTPDNFQSRRPNTSFCFLDIRSPGLGDTAMYLCATSRGTGTYSNQPQHFGDGTRLSIL.

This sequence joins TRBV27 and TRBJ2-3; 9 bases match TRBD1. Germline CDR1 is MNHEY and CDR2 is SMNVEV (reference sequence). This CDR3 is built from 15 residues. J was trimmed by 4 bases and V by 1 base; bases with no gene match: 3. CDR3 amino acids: CASSLLGQGSDTQYF. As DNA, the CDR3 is TGTGCCAGCAGTTTATTGGGACAGGGATCAGATACGCAGTATTTT.

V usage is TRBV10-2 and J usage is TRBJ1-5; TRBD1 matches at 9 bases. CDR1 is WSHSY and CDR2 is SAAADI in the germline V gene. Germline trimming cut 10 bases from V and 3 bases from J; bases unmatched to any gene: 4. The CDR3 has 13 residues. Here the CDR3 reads CATGTGFNQPQHF. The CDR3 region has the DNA TGCGCCACCGGGACAGGGTTCAATCAGCCCCAGCATTTT.

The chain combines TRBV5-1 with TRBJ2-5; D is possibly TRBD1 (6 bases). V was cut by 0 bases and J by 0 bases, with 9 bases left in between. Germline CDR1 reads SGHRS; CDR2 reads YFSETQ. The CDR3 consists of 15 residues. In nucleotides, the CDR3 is TGCGCCAGCAGCTTGGCCCGGACAGACCAAGAGACCCAGTACTTC. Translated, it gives CASSLARTDQETQYF.

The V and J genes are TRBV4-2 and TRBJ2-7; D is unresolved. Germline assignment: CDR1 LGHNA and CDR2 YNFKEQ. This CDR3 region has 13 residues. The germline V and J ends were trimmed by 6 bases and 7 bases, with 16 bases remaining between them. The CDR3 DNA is TGTGCCAGCAGGTCCACAGAGGTGGGGGAGCAGTACTTC. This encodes CASRSTEVGEQYF.

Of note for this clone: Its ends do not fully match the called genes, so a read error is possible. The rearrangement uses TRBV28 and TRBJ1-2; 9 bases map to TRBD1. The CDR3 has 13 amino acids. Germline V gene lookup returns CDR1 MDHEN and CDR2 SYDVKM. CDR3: CASRLTGGWGYTF. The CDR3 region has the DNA TGTGCCAGCCGTTTGACAGGGGGGTGGGGCTACACCTTC.

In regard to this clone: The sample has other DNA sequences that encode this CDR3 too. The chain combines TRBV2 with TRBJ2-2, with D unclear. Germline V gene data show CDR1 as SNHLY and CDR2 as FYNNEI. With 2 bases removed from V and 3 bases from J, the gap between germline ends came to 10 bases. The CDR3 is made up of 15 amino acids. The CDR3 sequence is CASSESTSDTGELFF. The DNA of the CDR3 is TGTGCCAGCAGTGAATCCACCTCCGACACCGGGGAGCTGTTTTTT.

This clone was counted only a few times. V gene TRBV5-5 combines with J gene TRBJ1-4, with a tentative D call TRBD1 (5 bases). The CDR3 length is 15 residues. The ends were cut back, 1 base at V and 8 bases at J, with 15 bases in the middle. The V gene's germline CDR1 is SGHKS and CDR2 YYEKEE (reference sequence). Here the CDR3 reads CASSLNGGTGEKLFF. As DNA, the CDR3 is TGTGCCAGCAGCTTGAATGGGGGGACTGGAGAAAAACTGTTTTTT.

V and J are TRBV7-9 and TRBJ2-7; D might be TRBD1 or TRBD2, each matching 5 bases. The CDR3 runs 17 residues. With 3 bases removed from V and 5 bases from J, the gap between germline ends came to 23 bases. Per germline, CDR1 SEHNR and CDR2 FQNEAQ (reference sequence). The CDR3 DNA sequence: TGTGCCAGCAGCTTCACAGCATCGGGACGTCCCCCGGACGAGCAGTACTTC. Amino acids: CASSFTASGRPPDEQYF.

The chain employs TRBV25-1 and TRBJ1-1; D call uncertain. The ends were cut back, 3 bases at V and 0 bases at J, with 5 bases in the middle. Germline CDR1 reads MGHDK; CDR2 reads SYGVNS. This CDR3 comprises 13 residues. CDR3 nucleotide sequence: TGTGCCAGCAGTGACTGGTTGAACACTGAAGCTTTCTTT. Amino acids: CASSDWLNTEAFF. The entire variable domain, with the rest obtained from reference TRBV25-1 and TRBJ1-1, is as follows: EADIYQTPRYLVIGTGKKITLECSQTMGHDKMYWYQQDPGMELHLIHYSYGVNSTEKGDLSSESTVSRIRTEHFPLTLESARPSHTSQYLCASSDWLNTEAFFGQGTRLTVV.

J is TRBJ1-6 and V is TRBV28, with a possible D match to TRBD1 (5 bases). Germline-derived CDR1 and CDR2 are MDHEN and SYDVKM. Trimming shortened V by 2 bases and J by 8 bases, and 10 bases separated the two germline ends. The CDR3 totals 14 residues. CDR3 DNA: TGTGCCAGCAGTTTAACCAGGGATTATTCACCCCTCCACTTT. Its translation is CASSLTRDYSPLHF.

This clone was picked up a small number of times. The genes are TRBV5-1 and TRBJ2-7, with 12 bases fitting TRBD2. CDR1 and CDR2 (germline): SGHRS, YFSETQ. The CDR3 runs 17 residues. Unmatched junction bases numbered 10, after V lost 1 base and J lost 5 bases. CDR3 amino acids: CASSLSLRTSGNNEQYF. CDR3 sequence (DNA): TGCGCCAGCAGCTTGAGTTTGCGGACTAGCGGGAACAACGAGCAGTACTTC.